This T cell receptor beta chain was captured by sequencing in a study of OX40 agonist ivuxolimab in advanced cancers. Study-wide background: A male proportion of approximately 83% was recorded, with mean age around 55 years and range roughly 23 to 79.

CDR3 length: 17 amino acids. J was trimmed by 1 base and V by 3 bases; bases with no gene match: 6. Germline V gives CDR1 SGHRS, CDR2 YFSETQ. TCRdb's table, derived via immunoSEQ multiplex PCR, lists solely in-frame clones and lacks some. This repertoire shows around 63,000 clones, 80% to 90% found once; its top ten account for 10% to 11%. The chain uses TRBV5-1 and TRBJ2-1; 11 bases are a match to TRBD2. The receptor was isolated from an adult with an advanced solid tumor such as melanoma, head and neck, liver or kidney cancer. Sequencing was performed on CD4+ or CD8+ T cells sorted from blood, taken in a trial of the OX40 agonist ivuxolimab. The CDR3 protein is CASSSTGTSGSYNEQFF. Here the CDR3 DNA reads TGCGCCAGCAGCTCCACGGGGACTAGCGGTTCCTACAATGAGCAGTTCTTC.